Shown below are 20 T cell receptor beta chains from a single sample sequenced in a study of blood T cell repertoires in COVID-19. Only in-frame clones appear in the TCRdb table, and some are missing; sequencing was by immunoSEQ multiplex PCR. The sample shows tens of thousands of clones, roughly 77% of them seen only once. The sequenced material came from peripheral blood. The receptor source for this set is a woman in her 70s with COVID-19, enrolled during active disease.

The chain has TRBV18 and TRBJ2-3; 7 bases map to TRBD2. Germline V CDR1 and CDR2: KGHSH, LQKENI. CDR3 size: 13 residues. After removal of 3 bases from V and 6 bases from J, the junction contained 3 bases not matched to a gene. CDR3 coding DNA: TGTGCCAGCTCACCTGGGGGGGGTGATACGCAGTATTTT. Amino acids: CASSPGGGDTQYF.

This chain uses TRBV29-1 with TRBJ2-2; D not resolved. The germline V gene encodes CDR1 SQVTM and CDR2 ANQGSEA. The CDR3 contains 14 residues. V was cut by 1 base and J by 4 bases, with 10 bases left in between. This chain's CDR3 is CSVEAGSGTGELFF. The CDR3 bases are TGCAGCGTTGAAGCTGGATCGGGCACCGGGGAGCTGTTTTTT.

The CDR3 DNA reads TGTGCCAGGCGGGGCGTCGCCGGCCTAAGGGATAATTCACCCCTCCACTTT. This gives the protein CARRGVAGLRDNSPLHF. The genes are TRBV9 and TRBJ1-6; the D gene is possibly TRBD1 (5 bases). Trimming pared 8 bases from V and 5 bases from J, leaving 23 bases between. The germline CDR1 and CDR2 sequences are SGDLS and YYNGEE. This CDR3 has 17 residues.

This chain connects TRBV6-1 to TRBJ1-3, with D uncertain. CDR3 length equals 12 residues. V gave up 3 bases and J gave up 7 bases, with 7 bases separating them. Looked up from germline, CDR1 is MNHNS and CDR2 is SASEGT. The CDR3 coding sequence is TGTGCCAGCAGTGATCAGAAGAACACCATATATTTT. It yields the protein CASSDQKNTIYF.

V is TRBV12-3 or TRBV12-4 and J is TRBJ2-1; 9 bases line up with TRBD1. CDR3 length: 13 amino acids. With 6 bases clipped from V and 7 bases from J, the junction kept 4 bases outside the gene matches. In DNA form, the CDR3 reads TGTGCCAGCAGCACCGGGACAGGGAATGAGCAGTTCTTC. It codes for CASSTGTGNEQFF.

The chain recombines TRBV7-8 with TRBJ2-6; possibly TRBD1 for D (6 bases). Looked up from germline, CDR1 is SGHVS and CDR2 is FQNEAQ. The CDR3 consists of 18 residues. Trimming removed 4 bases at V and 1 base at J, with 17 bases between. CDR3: CASSSGGQLSSGANVLTF. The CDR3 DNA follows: TGTGCCAGCAGCTCCGGCGGACAGCTTAGTTCTGGGGCCAACGTCCTGACTTTC.

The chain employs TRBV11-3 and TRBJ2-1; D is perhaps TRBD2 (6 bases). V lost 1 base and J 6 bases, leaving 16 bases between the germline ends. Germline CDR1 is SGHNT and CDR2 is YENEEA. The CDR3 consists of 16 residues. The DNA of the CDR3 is TGTGCCAGCAGCTTAGGCGGGACCCGAGGTTCCAATGAGCAGTTCTTC. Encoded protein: CASSLGGTRGSNEQFF.

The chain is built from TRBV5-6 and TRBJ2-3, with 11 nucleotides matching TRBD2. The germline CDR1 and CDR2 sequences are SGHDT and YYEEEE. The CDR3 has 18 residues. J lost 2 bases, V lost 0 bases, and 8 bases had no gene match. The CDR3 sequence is CASSLGGYSGRATDTQYF. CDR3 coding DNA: TGTGCCAGCAGCTTGGGGGGTTATAGCGGGAGGGCCACAGATACGCAGTATTTT.

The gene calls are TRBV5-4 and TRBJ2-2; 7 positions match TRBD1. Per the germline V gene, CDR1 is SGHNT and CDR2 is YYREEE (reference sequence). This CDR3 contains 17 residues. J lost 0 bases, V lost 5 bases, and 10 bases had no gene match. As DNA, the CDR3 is TGTGCCAGCAGGTCGGGTCCGGGACAGTCGAACACCGGGGAGCTGTTTTTT. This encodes CASRSGPGQSNTGELFF.

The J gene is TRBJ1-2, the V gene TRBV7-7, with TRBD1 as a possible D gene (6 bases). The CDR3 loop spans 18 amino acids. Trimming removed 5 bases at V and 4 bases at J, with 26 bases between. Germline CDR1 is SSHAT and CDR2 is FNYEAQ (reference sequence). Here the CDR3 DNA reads TGTGCCAGCAGCCCACATGGGATGGACAGATCCATCTGCTATGGCTACACCTTC. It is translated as CASSPHGMDRSICYGYTF.

The CDR3 nucleotides are TGTGCCAGCAGCCGGGAAGAGTCGCGTTATGGCTACACCTTC. Encoded protein: CASSREESRYGYTF. V is TRBV6-5 and J is TRBJ1-2; no clear D gene. V lost 6 bases and J lost 5, with 16 bases in between. Germline V lookup: CDR1 MNHEY, CDR2 SVGAGI. The CDR3 runs to 14 residues.

The CDR3 coding sequence is TGTGCCAGCAGCCCCTGGGACACCCGACGGGGGGGACTGTTTTTT. It specifies CASSPWDTRRGGLFF. V is TRBV3-1 (or the pseudogene TRBV3-2) and J is TRBJ1-4, with D possibly being TRBD1 (6 bases). The CDR3 has 15 residues. Germline V gives CDR1 LGHDT, CDR2 YNNKEL (reference sequence). The ends were cut back, 4 bases at V and 13 bases at J, with 22 bases in the middle.

This chain's CDR3 is CASSPTGYEQYF. CDR3 DNA: TGCGCCAGCAGCCCGACAGGATACGAGCAGTACTTC. V and J are TRBV5-1 and TRBJ2-7, with D perhaps matching TRBD1 (6 bases). V lost 4 bases and J lost 4, with 9 bases in between. This CDR3 contains 12 residues. From germline, CDR1 is SGHRS and CDR2 YFSETQ.

This CDR3 reads CASSVGGSGGNTIYF. DNA of the CDR3: TGTGCCAGCAGTGTCGGGGGATCTGGTGGAAACACCATATATTTT. The chain recombines TRBV2 with TRBJ1-3, with D tentatively TRBD1 (5 bases). The V gene lost 4 bases and the J gene lost 3 bases, with 13 bases spanning the gap. The CDR3 is 15 residues long. Per the germline V gene, CDR1 is SNHLY and CDR2 is FYNNEI.

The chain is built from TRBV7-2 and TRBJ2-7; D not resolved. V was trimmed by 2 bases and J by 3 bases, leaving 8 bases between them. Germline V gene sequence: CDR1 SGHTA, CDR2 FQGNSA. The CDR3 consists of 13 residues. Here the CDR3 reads CASSLSIGYEQYF. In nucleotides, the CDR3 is TGTGCCAGCAGCTTAAGTATCGGCTACGAGCAGTACTTC.

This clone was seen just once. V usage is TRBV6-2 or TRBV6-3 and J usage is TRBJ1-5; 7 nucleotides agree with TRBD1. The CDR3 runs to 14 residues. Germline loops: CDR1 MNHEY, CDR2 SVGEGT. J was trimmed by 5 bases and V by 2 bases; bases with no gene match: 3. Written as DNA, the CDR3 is TGTGCCAGCAGTTACGGACAGGACTATCAGCCCCAGCATTTT. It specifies CASSYGQDYQPQHF.

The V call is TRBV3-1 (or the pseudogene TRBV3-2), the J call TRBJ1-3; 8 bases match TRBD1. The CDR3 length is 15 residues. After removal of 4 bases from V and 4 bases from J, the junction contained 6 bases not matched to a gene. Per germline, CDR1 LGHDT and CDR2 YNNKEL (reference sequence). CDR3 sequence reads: CASSLRRGPGNTIYF. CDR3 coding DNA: TGTGCCAGCAGCCTGCGCAGGGGGCCAGGAAACACCATATATTTT.

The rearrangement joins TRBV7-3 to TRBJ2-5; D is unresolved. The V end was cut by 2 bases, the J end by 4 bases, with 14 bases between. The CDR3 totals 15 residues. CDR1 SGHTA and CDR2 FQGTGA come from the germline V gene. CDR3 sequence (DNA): TGTGCCAGCAGCTTAGTTCCCGGCGGATTAGAGACCCAGTACTTC. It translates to CASSLVPGGLETQYF.

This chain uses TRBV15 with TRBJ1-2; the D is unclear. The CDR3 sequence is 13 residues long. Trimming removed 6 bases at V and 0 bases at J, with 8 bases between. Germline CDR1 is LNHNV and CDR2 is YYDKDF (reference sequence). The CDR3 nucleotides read TGTGCCACCAGTCTACTCACTAACTATGGCTACACCTTC. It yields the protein CATSLLTNYGYTF.

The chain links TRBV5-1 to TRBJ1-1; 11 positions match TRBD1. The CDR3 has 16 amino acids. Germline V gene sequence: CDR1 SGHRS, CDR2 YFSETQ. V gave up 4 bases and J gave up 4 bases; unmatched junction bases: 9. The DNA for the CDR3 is TGCGCCAGCAGCAAAGGACAGGGGGCTCGGACCACTGAAGCTTTCTTT. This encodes CASSKGQGARTTEAFF.